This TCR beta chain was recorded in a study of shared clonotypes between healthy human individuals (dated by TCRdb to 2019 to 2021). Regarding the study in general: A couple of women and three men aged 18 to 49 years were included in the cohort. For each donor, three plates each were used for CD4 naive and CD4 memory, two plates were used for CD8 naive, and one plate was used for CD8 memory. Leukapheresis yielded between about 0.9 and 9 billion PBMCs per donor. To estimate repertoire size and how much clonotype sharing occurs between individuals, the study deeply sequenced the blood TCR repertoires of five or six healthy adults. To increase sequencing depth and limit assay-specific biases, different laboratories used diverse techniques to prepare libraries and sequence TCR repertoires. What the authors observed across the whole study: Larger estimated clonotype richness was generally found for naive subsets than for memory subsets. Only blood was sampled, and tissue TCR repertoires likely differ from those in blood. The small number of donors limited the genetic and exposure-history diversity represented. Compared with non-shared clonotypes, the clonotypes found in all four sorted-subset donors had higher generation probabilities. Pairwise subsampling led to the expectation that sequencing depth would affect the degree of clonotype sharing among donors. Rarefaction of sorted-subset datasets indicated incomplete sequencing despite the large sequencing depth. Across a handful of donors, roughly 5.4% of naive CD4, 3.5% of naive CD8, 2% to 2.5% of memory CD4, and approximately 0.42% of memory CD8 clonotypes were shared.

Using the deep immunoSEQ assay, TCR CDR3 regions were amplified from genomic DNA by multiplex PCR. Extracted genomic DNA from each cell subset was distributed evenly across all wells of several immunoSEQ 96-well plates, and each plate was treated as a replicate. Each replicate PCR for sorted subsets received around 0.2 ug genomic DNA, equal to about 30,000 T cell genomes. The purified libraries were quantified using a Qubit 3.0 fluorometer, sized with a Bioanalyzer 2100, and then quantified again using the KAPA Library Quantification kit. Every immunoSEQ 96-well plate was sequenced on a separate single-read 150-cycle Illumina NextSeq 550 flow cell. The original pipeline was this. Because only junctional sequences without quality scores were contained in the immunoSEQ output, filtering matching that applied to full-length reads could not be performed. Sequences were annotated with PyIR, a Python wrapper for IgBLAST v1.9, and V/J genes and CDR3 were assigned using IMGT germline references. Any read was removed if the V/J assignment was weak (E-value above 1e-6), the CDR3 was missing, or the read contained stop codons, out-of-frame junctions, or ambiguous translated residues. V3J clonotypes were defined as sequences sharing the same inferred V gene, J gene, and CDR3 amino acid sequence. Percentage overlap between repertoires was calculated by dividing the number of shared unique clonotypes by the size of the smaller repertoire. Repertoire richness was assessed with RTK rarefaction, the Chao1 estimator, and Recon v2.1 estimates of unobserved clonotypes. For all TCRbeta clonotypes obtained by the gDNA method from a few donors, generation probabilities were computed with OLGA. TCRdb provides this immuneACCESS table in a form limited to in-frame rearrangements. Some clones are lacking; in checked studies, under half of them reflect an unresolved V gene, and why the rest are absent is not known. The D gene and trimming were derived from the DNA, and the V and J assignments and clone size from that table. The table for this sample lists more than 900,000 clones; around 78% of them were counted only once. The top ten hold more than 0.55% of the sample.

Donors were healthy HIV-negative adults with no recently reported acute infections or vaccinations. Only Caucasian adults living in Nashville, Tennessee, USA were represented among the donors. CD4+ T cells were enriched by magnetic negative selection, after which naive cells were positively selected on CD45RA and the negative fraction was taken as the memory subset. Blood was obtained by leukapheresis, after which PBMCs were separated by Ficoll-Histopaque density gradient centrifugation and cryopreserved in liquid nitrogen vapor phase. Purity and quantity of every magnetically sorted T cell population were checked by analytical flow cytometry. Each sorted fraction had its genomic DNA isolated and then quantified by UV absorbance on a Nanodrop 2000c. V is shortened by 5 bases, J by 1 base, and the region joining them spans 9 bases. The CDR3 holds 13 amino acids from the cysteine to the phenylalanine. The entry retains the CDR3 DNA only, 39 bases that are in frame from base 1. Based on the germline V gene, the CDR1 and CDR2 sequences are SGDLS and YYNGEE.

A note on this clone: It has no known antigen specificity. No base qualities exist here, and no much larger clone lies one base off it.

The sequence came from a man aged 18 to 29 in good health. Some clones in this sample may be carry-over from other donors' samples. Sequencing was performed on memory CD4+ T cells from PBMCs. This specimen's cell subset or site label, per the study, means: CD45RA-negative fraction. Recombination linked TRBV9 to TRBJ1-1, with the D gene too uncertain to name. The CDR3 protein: CASSKGPNTEAFF. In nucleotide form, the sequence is TGTGCCAGCAGTAAGGGCCCGAACACTGAAGCTTTCTTT.